This TCR beta chain was observed in a study of immune characterization of retroperitoneal liposarcoma. TCRdb analysed the PCR reads with MiXCR anew, one entry per CDR3 protein. The data hold 4,300 or so distinct CDR3 sequences, with roughly 35% observed a single time. This clonotype is medium-sized by share. The length of the CDR3 is 12 residues. V was pared by 2 bases and J by 13 bases, with 15 bases between. The V gene's germline CDR1 is SGHRS and CDR2 YFSETQ. Sequencing was performed on tumor tissue. V is TRBV5-1 and J is TRBJ2-5, with a possible D match to TRBD2 (5 bases). The TCR was taken from a male donor with retroperitoneal liposarcoma. CDR3 sequence: CASSFPDYYRYF. The DNA for the CDR3 is TGCGCCAGCAGCTTCCCTGACTATTACCGGTACTTC.